The rows below give T cell receptor beta chains drawn from one sample of a study of glioma-infiltrating T cells after dendritic cell vaccination. The assay was immunoSEQ multiplex PCR, and TCRdb's table has in-frame clones only and misses some. The table lists 49,000 or so clones, roughly 85% of them singletons. Specimen: blood, collected before dendritic cell vaccination. These receptors were obtained from a human donor with glioblastoma. Both conserved end residues are part of each CDR3. The order of the fields is J gene, D gene, V gene, clone size, CDR3 protein, CDR3 DNA. The D gene is left open where the match is weak. Only part of the rows carry a size: once, few, many, or a class if the clone is expanded.

J: TRBJ2-1; D: TRBD2; V: TRBV7-3; size: NA; CDR3: CASSPSRLAAYNEQFF; DNA: TGTGCCAGCAGCCCCTCCAGACTAGCGGCTTACAATGAGCAGTTCTTC
J: TRBJ1-1; D: TRBD1; V: TRBV19; size: NA; CDR3: CASSIRGQGNTEAFF; DNA: TGTGCCAGTAGTATTAGGGGACAGGGGAACACTGAAGCTTTCTTT
J: TRBJ2-1; D: NA; V: TRBV11-1; size: NA; CDR3: CASSTEFPFYNEQFF; DNA: TGTGCCAGCAGCACCGAGTTTCCCTTCTACAATGAGCAGTTCTTC
J: TRBJ1-2; D: TRBD1; V: TRBV19; size: NA; CDR3: CASSPRDRVYGYTF; DNA: TGTGCCAGTAGTCCCCGGGACAGGGTTTATGGCTACACCTTC
J: TRBJ1-6; D: TRBD1; V: TRBV6-1; size: NA; CDR3: CASSEPGQGGSPLHF; DNA: TGTGCCAGCAGTGAACCGGGACAGGGGGGATCACCCCTCCACTTT
J: TRBJ1-1; D: TRBD1; V: TRBV7-9; size: NA; CDR3: CASREGQGETEAFF; DNA: TGTGCCAGCAGGGAAGGACAGGGGGAAACTGAAGCTTTCTTT
J: TRBJ2-3; D: TRBD2; V: TRBV7-9; size: NA; CDR3: CASSRGTSGFSTDTQYF; DNA: TGTGCCAGCAGCCGCGGGACTAGCGGGTTTAGCACAGATACGCAGTATTTT
J: TRBJ2-1; D: NA; V: TRBV20-1; size: NA; CDR3: CSAPRVNEQFF; DNA: TGCAGTGCTCCACGGGTCAATGAGCAGTTCTTC
J: TRBJ2-5; D: TRBD1; V: TRBV5-4; size: few; CDR3: CASSFDDRGEETQYF; DNA: TGTGCCAGCAGCTTCGACGACAGGGGAGAAGAGACCCAGTACTTC
J: TRBJ2-1; D: TRBD2; V: TRBV6-6; size: NA; CDR3: CASSYPGLADPNEQFF; DNA: TGTGCCAGCAGTTACCCTGGACTAGCGGACCCCAATGAGCAGTTCTTC
J: TRBJ2-1; D: NA; V: TRBV9; size: NA; CDR3: CASSVGLVSYNEQFF; DNA: TGTGCCAGCAGCGTAGGACTAGTTAGTTACAATGAGCAGTTCTTC
J: TRBJ2-6; D: NA; V: TRBV30; size: NA; CDR3: CAWSGGLDTRSGANVLTF; DNA: TGTGCCTGGAGTGGAGGATTGGACACCCGCTCTGGGGCCAACGTCCTGACTTTC
J: TRBJ2-1; D: TRBD2; V: TRBV9; size: medium-sized; CDR3: CASNLGGRDPHEQFF; DNA: TGTGCCAGCAACCTAGGCGGGAGGGATCCTCATGAGCAGTTCTTC
J: TRBJ1-1; D: TRBD1; V: TRBV9; size: NA; CDR3: CASSPQTGTGTFEAFF; DNA: TGTGCCAGCAGCCCCCAGACCGGGACAGGGACCTTTGAAGCTTTCTTT
J: TRBJ2-3; D: NA; V: TRBV21-1; size: NA; CDR3: CASRMDRGADTQYF; DNA: TGTGCCAGCAGGATGGACAGGGGTGCAGATACGCAGTATTTT
J: TRBJ2-7; D: TRBD1; V: TRBV4-3; size: NA; CDR3: CASSQDRDRAIYEQYF; DNA: TGCGCCAGCAGCCAAGATCGGGACAGGGCGATTTACGAGCAGTACTTC
J: TRBJ2-2; D: TRBD2; V: TRBV19; size: NA; CDR3: CASSRGSGGVNTGELFF; DNA: TGTGCCAGTAGTAGGGGATCGGGGGGGGTTAACACCGGGGAGCTGTTTTTT
J: TRBJ2-7; D: TRBD1; V: TRBV28; size: NA; CDR3: CASSLMGTGSYEQYF; DNA: TGTGCCAGCAGTTTAATGGGGACAGGGTCCTACGAGCAGTACTTC
J: TRBJ2-7; D: NA; V: TRBV11-3; size: NA; CDR3: CASSLSEVIIYEQYF; DNA: TGTGCCAGCAGCTTAAGCGAAGTAATAATCTACGAGCAGTACTTC
J: TRBJ1-1; D: NA; V: TRBV4-3; size: NA; CDR3: CASSQDGGVNTEAFF; DNA: TGCGCCAGCAGCCAAGATGGAGGGGTGAACACTGAAGCTTTCTTT
J: TRBJ2-1; D: TRBD2; V: TRBV11-3; size: NA; CDR3: CASSPGVGTSGEGEQFF; DNA: TGTGCCAGCAGTCCTGGAGTCGGGACTAGCGGGGAAGGTGAGCAGTTCTTC
J: TRBJ2-2; D: NA; V: TRBV29-1; size: NA; CDR3: CSVVSSSQTGELFF; DNA: TGCAGCGTTGTTTCAAGCTCCCAAACCGGGGAGCTGTTTTTT
J: TRBJ2-7; D: TRBD1; V: TRBV7-9; size: NA; CDR3: CASRPDRAYEQYF; DNA: TGTGCCAGCAGACCCGACAGGGCCTACGAGCAGTACTTC
J: TRBJ1-1; D: NA; V: TRBV20-1; size: NA; CDR3: CSARVEGRAFF; DNA: TGCAGTGCTAGAGTGGAGGGAAGGGCTTTCTTT
J: TRBJ2-5; D: TRBD2; V: TRBV4-3; size: NA; CDR3: CASSQDRRGGQETQYF; DNA: TGCGCCAGCAGCCAAGATCGGCGGGGGGGACAAGAGACCCAGTACTTC
J: TRBJ2-7; D: TRBD1; V: TRBV6-5; size: NA; CDR3: CASSYGQGASYEQYF; DNA: TGTGCCAGCAGTTACGGACAGGGGGCCTCCTACGAGCAGTACTTC